The T cell receptor beta chain under discussion was sequenced for a study of siplizumab effects on memory and regulatory T cells (dated by TCRdb to about 2019). Regarding the complete study: The effect of the anti-CD2 antibody siplizumab on alloreactive T-cell subsets was examined in allogeneic mixed lymphocyte reactions constructed from human PBMCs.

Library preparation employed the immunoSEQ multiplex PCR assay. About 10^5 TCR templates per sample were assayed by the deep sequencing platform. Genomic DNA extracted from sorted T cells was used for TCRbeta CDR3 sequencing. The authors' pipeline ran thus. The R programming language was used for the clonal analysis of the TCRbeta CDR3 data. Alloreactive CD4+ and CD8+ clones were identified by comparing unstimulated samples to CFSE-low samples taken after the reaction. Alloreactive CD4+ clones were assigned to regulatory or non-regulatory origin by matching sequences to sorted unstimulated Treg and non-Treg repertoires. This immuneACCESS table, as held by TCRdb, lists in-frame sequences with V and J called but not all clones. Of the missing ones, under half trace to an unresolved V gene in checked studies; the others have no known cause. Clone size and the V and J calls come from that table; the DNA yielded D and trimming. The sample table records roughly 100,000 clones; roughly 93% of these occur just once. The ten top clones hold 0.55% to 0.7% of the sample.

As encoded in the germline V gene, CDR1 is SGHDT while CDR2 is YYEEEE. V loses 2 bases, J loses 3 bases, and the germline ends lie 9 bases apart. The CDR3 holds 15 amino acids from the cysteine to the phenylalanine. Kept here is only the CDR3 DNA, which spans 45 bases and is read in frame from base 1. Notes on this clone: This receptor's antigen is unknown. The sample holds no much larger clone one base away, and base qualities are not on file.

Sorted unstimulated T cells, along with proliferating T cells recovered from mixed lymphocyte reactions, underwent TCRbeta CDR3 sequencing. Fresh whole blood from approximately 11 HLA-typed healthy donors served as the source for isolating PBMCs. Unstimulated CD4+ regulatory T cells were FACS-sorted to map the origin of alloreactive clones. Broad study findings and their caveats: Among mappable alloreactive CD4+ clones, the Treg-derived fraction averaged 68.8% with siplizumab versus 25% to 30% in control reactions. A naive or memory phenotype could not be assigned to roughly 75-97% of proliferating CD4+ or CD8+ clones. Unstimulated naive T cells appeared to be more diverse than memory T cells, and naive cells seemed to make a substantial contribution to the alloresponse. Because sequences at frequencies below about 10^-5 were poorly captured, only a minor fraction of alloreactive clones could be mapped back to unstimulated subsets. Whether proliferating Tregs from siplizumab cultures were suppressive was not functionally confirmed. Siplizumab significantly reduced the cumulative frequency of alloreactive sequences traceable to unstimulated CD4+ memory T cells.

What was sequenced was Tregs sorted from blood. This TCR derives from a human donor in good health. This receptor chain uses TRBV5-6 and TRBJ1-6; no D segment can be confidently identified. This receptor carries the CDR3 CASSLRQSYNSPLHF. DNA sequence: TGTGCCAGCAGCTTACGGCAGAGCTATAATTCACCCCTCCACTTT.